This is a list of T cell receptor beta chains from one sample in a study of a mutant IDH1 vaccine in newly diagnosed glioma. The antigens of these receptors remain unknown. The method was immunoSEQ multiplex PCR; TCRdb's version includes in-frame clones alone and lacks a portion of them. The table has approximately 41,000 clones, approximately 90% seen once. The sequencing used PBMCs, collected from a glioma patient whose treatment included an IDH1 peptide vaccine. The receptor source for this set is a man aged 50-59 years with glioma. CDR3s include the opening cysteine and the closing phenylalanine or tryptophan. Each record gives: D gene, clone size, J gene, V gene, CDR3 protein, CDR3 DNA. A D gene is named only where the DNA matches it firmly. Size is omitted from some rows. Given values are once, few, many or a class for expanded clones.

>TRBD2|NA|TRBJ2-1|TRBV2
CATPTSGRARDEQFF
TGTGCCACCCCGACTAGCGGGAGGGCTCGGGATGAGCAGTTCTTC
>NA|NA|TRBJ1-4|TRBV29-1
CSVGGASPNEKLFF
TGCAGCGTAGGGGGGGCTTCACCTAATGAAAAACTGTTTTTT
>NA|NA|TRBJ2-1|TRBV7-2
CASSPYLRGRGEQFF
TGTGCCAGCAGCCCTTACCTGCGGGGTAGGGGTGAGCAGTTCTTC
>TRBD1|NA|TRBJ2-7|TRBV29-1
CSVRGQGAYEQYF
TGCAGCGTCCGCGGACAGGGGGCCTACGAGCAGTACTTC
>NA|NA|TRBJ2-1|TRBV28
CASSSGEQFF
TGTGCCAGCAGTTCGGGTGAGCAGTTCTTC
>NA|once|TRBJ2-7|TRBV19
CASKKQGTYEQYF
TGTGCCAGTAAGAAACAGGGAACCTACGAGCAGTACTTC
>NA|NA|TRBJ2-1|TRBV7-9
CASSLIGGAKNEQFF
TGTGCCAGCAGCTTAATTGGAGGGGCGAAAAATGAGCAGTTCTTC
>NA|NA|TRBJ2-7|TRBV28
CASSFRFEQYF
TGTGCCAGCAGTTTCCGGTTCGAGCAGTACTTC
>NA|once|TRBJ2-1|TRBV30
CAWTTGTSYNEQFF
TGTGCCTGGACCACCGGGACTTCCTACAATGAGCAGTTCTTC
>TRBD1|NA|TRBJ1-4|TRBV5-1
CASSLVGGANEKLFF
TGCGCCAGCAGCTTGGTAGGGGGCGCAAATGAAAAACTGTTTTTT
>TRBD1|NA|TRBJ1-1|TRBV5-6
CASSMTGLNTEAFF
TGTGCCAGCAGCATGACAGGGCTGAACACTGAAGCTTTCTTT
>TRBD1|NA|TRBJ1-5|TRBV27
CASRSGGTDSNQPQHF
TGTGCCAGCAGATCAGGGGGGACCGATAGCAATCAGCCCCAGCATTTT
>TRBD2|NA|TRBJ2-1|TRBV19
CASSILTSGLNEQFF
TGTGCCAGTAGTATTTTGACTAGCGGACTCAATGAGCAGTTCTTC
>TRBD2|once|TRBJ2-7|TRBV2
CASSVLAGVWEQYF
TGTGCCAGCAGTGTACTAGCGGGAGTTTGGGAGCAGTACTTC
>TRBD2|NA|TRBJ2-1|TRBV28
CASSLASGSRNEQFF
TGTGCCAGCAGTTTAGCTAGCGGGAGTCGCAATGAGCAGTTCTTC
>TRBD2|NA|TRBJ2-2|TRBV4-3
CASSQDRGGASGELFF
TGCGCCAGCAGCCAAGATCGGGGGGGGGCCTCCGGGGAGCTGTTTTTT
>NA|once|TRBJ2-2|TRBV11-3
CASAGGAVNTGELFF
TGTGCCAGCGCGGGTGGAGCGGTGAACACCGGGGAGCTGTTTTTT
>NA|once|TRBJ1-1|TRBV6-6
CASSYLSRNTEAFF
TGTGCCAGCAGTTACCTCTCCCGGAACACTGAAGCTTTCTTT